Each of the 16 T cell receptor beta chains below was sequenced from the same sample in a study of blood T cell repertoires in COVID-19. Libraries were prepared by immunoSEQ multiplex PCR; TCRdb keeps only in-frame clonotypes and omits some of them. The sample has about 240,000 clones, roughly 82% seen once. Sequenced input: peripheral blood. The receptor set was obtained from a man aged 80 or over with acute or convalescent COVID-19.

J is TRBJ2-1 and V is TRBV14; D is perhaps TRBD1 (6 bases). From germline, CDR1 is SGHDN and CDR2 FVKESK. The ends were cut back, 0 bases at V and 7 bases at J, with 19 bases in the middle. The CDR3 has 17 amino acids. The CDR3 protein is CASSQDEASGTKNEQFF. The CDR3 DNA follows: TGTGCCAGCAGCCAAGATGAGGCATCCGGGACAAAAAATGAGCAGTTCTTC. Complete variable domain (other parts from reference TRBV14 and TRBJ2-1): EAGVTQFPSHSVIEKGQTVTLRCDPISGHDNLYWYRRVMGKEIKFLLHFVKESKQDESGMPNNRFLAERTGGTYSTLKVQPAELEDSGVYFCASSQDEASGTKNEQFFGPGTRLTVL.

This rearrangement joins TRBV27 to TRBJ2-5; 7 positions agree with TRBD1. The trim removed 6 bases at V and 4 bases at J, leaving 5 bases unmatched. Germline CDR1 reads MNHEY; CDR2 reads SMNVEV (reference sequence). This CDR3 comprises 13 residues. CDR3 in amino acids: CASRLTGSETQYF. CDR3 bases: TGTGCCAGCAGACTGACAGGGTCAGAGACCCAGTACTTC.

The chain carries TRBV19 and TRBJ1-2; D remains ambiguous. The CDR3 is 15 amino acids. Germline assignment: CDR1 LNHDA and CDR2 SQIVND (reference sequence). Trimming pared 4 bases from V and 4 bases from J, leaving 16 bases between. The CDR3 protein is CASSNRQALPYGYTF. The CDR3 DNA sequence: TGTGCCAGTAGTAATCGGCAGGCGCTACCCTATGGCTACACCTTC.

This clone was seen a single time. V gene TRBV5-1 combines with J gene TRBJ1-1; 7 nucleotides agree with TRBD1. The ends lost 3 bases at V and 5 bases at J; junction bases unmatched: 13. Germline V gene sequence: CDR1 SGHRS, CDR2 YFSETQ. The CDR3 extends over 16 amino acids. The CDR3 region is CASSSTTGDKGTEAFF. In DNA, the CDR3 is TGCGCCAGCAGCTCCACTACAGGGGATAAAGGAACTGAAGCTTTCTTT.

This chain connects TRBV7-3 to TRBJ2-2, with D possibly TRBD1 on 6 matching bases. Per the germline V gene, CDR1 is SGHTA and CDR2 is FQGTGA. The V gene lost 4 bases and the J gene lost 4 bases, with 10 bases spanning the gap. CDR3 size: 14 residues. DNA of the CDR3: TGTGCCAGCAGCTCCGGACAGACCACCGGGGAGCTGTTTTTT. It encodes CASSSGQTTGELFF. The full variable domain, its missing parts supplied by reference TRBV7-3 and TRBJ2-2, is GAGVSQTPSNKVTEKGKYVELRCDPISGHTALYWYRQSLGQGPEFLIYFQGTGAADDSGLPNDRFFAVRPEGSVSTLKIQRTERGDSAVYLCASSSGQTTGELFFGEGSRLTVL.

The CDR3 loop is CASSPRGGQPNEQFF. The CDR3 DNA sequence: TGTGCCAGCAGCCCCCGGGGTGGGCAGCCTAATGAGCAGTTCTTC. The chain recombines TRBV5-4 with TRBJ2-1, with TRBD2 as a possible D gene (5 bases). CDR3 length: 15 residues. Trimming shortened V by 4 bases and J by 7 bases, and 18 bases separated the two germline ends. Germline V gene sequence: CDR1 SGHNT, CDR2 YYREEE (reference sequence).

The chain links TRBV9 to TRBJ1-1; TRBD1 matches 9 bases. J lost 0 bases, V lost 7 bases, and 7 bases had no gene match. Germline loops: CDR1 SGDLS, CDR2 YYNGEE. There are 15 residues in the CDR3. CDR3 coding DNA: TGTGCCAGCGCCGGACAGGGGACCATGAACACTGAAGCTTTCTTT. Amino acid sequence: CASAGQGTMNTEAFF.

Written as DNA, the CDR3 is TGTGCCAGCTCAGAATCAGATCCGTACGAGCAGTACTTC. This gives the protein CASSESDPYEQYF. J is TRBJ2-7 and V is TRBV18; no clear D gene. This CDR3 region has 13 residues. Germline CDR1 and CDR2: KGHSH and LQKENI. V gave up 5 bases and J gave up 4 bases, with 12 bases separating them.

The chain is built from TRBV6-2 or TRBV6-3 and TRBJ2-3, with 10 bases fitting TRBD1. The germline CDR1 and CDR2 sequences are MNHEY and SVGEGT. V lost 6 bases to trimming and J lost 2 bases; unmatched junction nucleotides: 11. The CDR3 has 17 residues. The CDR3 loop is CASSFLSGTGATDTQYF. CDR3 sequence (DNA): TGTGCCAGCAGCTTTCTTTCCGGGACAGGGGCCACAGATACGCAGTATTTT.

The V and J genes are TRBV10-1 and TRBJ1-1; D gene uncertain. Germline CDR1 is WNHNN and CDR2 is SYGVQD (reference sequence). This CDR3 has 15 residues. Trimming took 4 bases from V and 4 from J, leaving 16 bases between them. The CDR3: CASSGTDGVGTEAFF. DNA of the CDR3: TGCGCCAGCAGTGGTACGGATGGAGTCGGCACTGAAGCTTTCTTT.

This chain links TRBV18 with TRBJ2-1; D possibly corresponds to TRBD1 (6 bases). Germline lookup yields CDR1 KGHSH and CDR2 LQKENI. V was cut by 5 bases and J by 4 bases, with 9 bases left in between. The CDR3 covers 13 residues. CDR3 coding DNA: TGTGCCAGCTCAGCGGACAGTTACAATGAGCAGTTCTTC. It encodes CASSADSYNEQFF.

In DNA, the CDR3 is TGTGCCAGCAGCCCCCGGCGGTATGAGCAGTTCTTC. Its translation: CASSPRRYEQFF. The V call is TRBV5-8, the J call TRBJ2-1, with D unclear. Trimming cost V 4 bases and J 8 bases, with 10 bases left between them. This CDR3 comprises 12 residues. CDR1 is SGHTS, CDR2 YDEGEE, per germline.

The V and J genes are TRBV13 and TRBJ2-5; 8 nucleotides agree with TRBD1. The CDR3 sequence is 15 residues long. V gave up 2 bases and J gave up 5 bases; unmatched junction bases: 7. In germline, CDR1 is PRHDT, CDR2 FYEKMQ (reference sequence). CDR3 in amino acids: CASSLSRGLGETQYF. CDR3 nucleotide sequence: TGTGCCAGCAGCTTAAGCAGGGGGCTTGGGGAGACCCAGTACTTC. The entire variable domain, with the rest obtained from reference TRBV13 and TRBJ2-5, is as follows: AAGVIQSPRHLIKEKRETATLKCYPIPRHDTVYWYQQGPGQDPQFLISFYEKMQSDKGSIPDRFSAQQFSDYHSELNMSSLELGDSALYFCASSLSRGLGETQYFGPGTRLLVL.

The chain joins TRBV27 to TRBJ2-1; possible D gene TRBD1, 6 bases. Germline values: CDR1 MNHEY, CDR2 SMNVEV (reference sequence). CDR3 size: 15 residues. The ends were cut back, 2 bases at V and 4 bases at J, with 12 bases in the middle. CDR3 DNA sequence: TGTGCCAGCAGTTTAGAAGGACAGAGATACAATGAGCAGTTCTTC. This sequence encodes CASSLEGQRYNEQFF.

The chain recombines TRBV19 with TRBJ1-4; TRBD1 is a possible D gene (5 bases). The CDR3 has 13 residues. Germline V gene sequence: CDR1 LNHDA, CDR2 SQIVND (reference sequence). Trimming stripped 5 bases from V and 3 bases from J, with 7 bases between. The CDR3 coding sequence is TGTGCCAGTAGTTTACAGGCTAATGAAAAACTGTTTTTT. This gives the protein CASSLQANEKLFF. Full variable domain (rest looked up from reference TRBV19 and TRBJ1-4): DGGITQSPKYLFRKEGQNVTLSCEQNLNHDAMYWYRQDPGQGLRLIYYSQIVNDFQKGDIAEGYSVSREKKESFPLTVTSAQKNPTAFYLCASSLQANEKLFFGSGTQLSVL.

The chain uses TRBV3-1 (or the pseudogene TRBV3-2) and TRBJ2-7; perhaps TRBD2 as D (5 bases). This CDR3 is 17 amino acids long. Germline V gene sequence: CDR1 LGHDT, CDR2 YNNKEL (reference sequence). With 0 bases removed from V and 0 bases from J, the gap between germline ends came to 15 bases. CDR3 bases: TGTGCCAGCAGCCAAGATAAGTGGGGAGCGGCCTCCTACGAGCAGTACTTC. Translated, it gives CASSQDKWGAASYEQYF.